A selection of T cell receptor beta chains follows, all from one sample in a study of shared clonotypes between healthy human individuals. This table comes from immunoSEQ multiplex PCR, and its TCRdb copy is limited to in-frame clones, with some not included. Of approximately 1,000,000 clones detected, 60% to 85% appear once; the ten largest clones hold about 0.94%. Sequencing used memory CD4+ T cells from PBMCs. All receptors come from a man between 18 and 35 years old in good health. Some clones in this sample may be carry-over from other donors' samples. The conserved cysteine and the conserved F or W are not part of the CDR3 here. The order of the fields is J gene, clone size, D gene, V gene, CDR3 protein. D genes are given only for firm matches. Clone sizes are given selectively: once, few, many, or a class where the clone is expanded.

>TRBJ1-1|once|.|TRBV28
ASSLRQFGGNTEAF
>TRBJ2-5|.|.|TRBV5-1
ASSPEQGRGTQY
>TRBJ1-1|.|.|TRBV15
ATSRDLTAGTEAF
>TRBJ2-7|once|.|TRBV15
ATSEGPREQY
>TRBJ2-7|once|.|TRBV29-1
SVELASYEQY
>TRBJ2-3|few|TRBD2|TRBV5-1
ASSLAGGPGTDTQY
>TRBJ1-1|.|.|TRBV18
ASSQPEGIAEAF
>TRBJ2-5|.|TRBD1|TRBV29-1
SARDSSQETQY
>TRBJ1-3|.|.|TRBV6-1
ASSEGPSFSGNTIY
>TRBJ2-5|.|TRBD1|TRBV2
ASSENRGTETQY
>TRBJ1-6|.|.|TRBV29-1
SVAAGMNSPLH
>TRBJ2-4|.|.|TRBV7-9
ASSFWGLENIQY
>TRBJ2-7|once|TRBD2|TRBV10-2
ASQLAGGFYEQY
>TRBJ2-5|.|.|TRBV27
ASSHRLPRQDRTQY
>TRBJ1-5|.|.|TRBV7-2
ASSLVYWQGSNQPQH
>TRBJ2-3|.|.|TRBV18
ASSSGHEGDTQY
>TRBJ2-7|.|TRBD1|TRBV11-2
ASSFGQGYEQY